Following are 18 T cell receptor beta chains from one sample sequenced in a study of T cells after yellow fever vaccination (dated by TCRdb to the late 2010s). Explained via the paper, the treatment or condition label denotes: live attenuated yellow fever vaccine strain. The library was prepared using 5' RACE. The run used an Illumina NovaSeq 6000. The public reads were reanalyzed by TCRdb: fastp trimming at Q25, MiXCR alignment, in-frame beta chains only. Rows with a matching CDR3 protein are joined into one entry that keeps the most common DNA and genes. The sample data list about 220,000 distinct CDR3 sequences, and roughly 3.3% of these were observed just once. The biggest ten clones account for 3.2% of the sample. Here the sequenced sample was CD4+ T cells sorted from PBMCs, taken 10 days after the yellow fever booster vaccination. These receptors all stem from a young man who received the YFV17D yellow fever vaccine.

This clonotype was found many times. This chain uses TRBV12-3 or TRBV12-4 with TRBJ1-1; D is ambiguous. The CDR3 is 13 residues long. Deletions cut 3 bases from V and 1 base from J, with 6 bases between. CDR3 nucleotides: TGTGCCAGCAGTTTTGAGACGAACACTGAAGCTTTCTTT. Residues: CASSFETNTEAFF.

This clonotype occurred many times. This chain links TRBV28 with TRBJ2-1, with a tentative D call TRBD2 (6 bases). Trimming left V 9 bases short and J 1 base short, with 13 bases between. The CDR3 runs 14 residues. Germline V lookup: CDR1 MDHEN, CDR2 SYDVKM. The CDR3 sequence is CASTTGGSYNEQFF. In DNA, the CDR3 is TGTGCCAGTACTACCGGGGGATCCTACAATGAGCAGTTCTTC.

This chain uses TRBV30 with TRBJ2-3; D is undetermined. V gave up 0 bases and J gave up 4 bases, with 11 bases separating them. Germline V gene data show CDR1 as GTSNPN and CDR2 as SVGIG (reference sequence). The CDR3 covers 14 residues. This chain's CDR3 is CAWSVGQLADTQYF. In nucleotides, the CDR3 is TGTGCCTGGAGTGTAGGGCAGCTAGCAGATACGCAGTATTTT. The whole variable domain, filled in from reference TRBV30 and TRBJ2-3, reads SQTIHQWPATLVQPVGSPLSLECTVEGTSNPNLYWYRQAAGRGLQLLFYSVGIGQISSEVPQNLSASRPQDRQFILSSKKLLLSDSGFYLCAWSVGQLADTQYFGPGTRLTVL.

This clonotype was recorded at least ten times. The CDR3 protein is CSGASGPDQPQHF. Here the CDR3 DNA reads TGCAGCGGGGCTTCGGGACCGGATCAGCCCCAGCATTTT. The chain carries TRBV29-1 and TRBJ1-5; perhaps TRBD1 as D (5 bases). Trimming left V 7 bases short and J 5 bases short, with 15 bases between. In germline, CDR1 is SQVTM, CDR2 ANQGSEA. This CDR3 spans 13 amino acids.

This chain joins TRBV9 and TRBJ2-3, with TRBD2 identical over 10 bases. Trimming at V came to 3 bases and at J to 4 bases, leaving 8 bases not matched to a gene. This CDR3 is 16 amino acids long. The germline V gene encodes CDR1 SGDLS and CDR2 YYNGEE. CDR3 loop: CASSGGAGGPADTQYF. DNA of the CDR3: TGTGCCAGCAGCGGCGGAGCGGGGGGGCCCGCAGATACGCAGTATTTT.

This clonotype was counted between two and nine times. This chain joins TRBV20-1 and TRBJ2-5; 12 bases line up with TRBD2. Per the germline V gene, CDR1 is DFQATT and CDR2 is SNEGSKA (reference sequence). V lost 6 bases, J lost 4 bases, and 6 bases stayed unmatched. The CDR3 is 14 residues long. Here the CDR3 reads CSANLAGGAETQYF. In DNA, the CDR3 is TGCAGTGCAAATCTAGCGGGGGGGGCAGAGACCCAGTACTTC.

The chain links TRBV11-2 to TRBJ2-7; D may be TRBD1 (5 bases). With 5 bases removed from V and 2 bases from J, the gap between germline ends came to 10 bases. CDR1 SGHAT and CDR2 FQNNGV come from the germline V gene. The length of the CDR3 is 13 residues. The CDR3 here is CASSTQATYEQYF. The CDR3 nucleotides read TGTGCCAGCAGCACACAGGCGACCTACGAGCAGTACTTC.

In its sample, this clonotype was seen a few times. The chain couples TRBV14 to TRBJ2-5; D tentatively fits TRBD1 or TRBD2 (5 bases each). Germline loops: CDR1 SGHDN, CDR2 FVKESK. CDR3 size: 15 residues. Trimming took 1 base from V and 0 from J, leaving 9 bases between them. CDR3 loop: CASSQGGTHQETQYF. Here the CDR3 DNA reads TGTGCCAGCAGCCAAGGTGGGACCCACCAAGAGACCCAGTACTTC.

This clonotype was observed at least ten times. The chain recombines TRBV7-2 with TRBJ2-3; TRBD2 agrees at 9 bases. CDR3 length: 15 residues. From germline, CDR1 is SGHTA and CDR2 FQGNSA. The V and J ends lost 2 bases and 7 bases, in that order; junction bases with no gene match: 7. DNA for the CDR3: TGTGCCAGCAGCTTATGGTCTAGCGGGGAAAATACGCAGTATTTT. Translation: CASSLWSSGENTQYF.

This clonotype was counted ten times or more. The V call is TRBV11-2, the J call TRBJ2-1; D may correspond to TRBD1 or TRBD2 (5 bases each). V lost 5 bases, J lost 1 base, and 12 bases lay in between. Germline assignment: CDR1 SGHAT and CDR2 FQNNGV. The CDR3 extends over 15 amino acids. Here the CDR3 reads CASSELGPSYNEQFF. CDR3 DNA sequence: TGTGCCAGCAGCGAGTTGGGACCATCCTACAATGAGCAGTTCTTC.

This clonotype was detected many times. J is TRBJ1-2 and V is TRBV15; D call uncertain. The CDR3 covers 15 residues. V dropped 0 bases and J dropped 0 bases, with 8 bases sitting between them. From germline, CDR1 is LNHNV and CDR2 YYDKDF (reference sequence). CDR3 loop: CATSRDRKANYGYTF. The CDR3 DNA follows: TGTGCCACCAGCAGAGATCGGAAAGCTAACTATGGCTACACCTTC.

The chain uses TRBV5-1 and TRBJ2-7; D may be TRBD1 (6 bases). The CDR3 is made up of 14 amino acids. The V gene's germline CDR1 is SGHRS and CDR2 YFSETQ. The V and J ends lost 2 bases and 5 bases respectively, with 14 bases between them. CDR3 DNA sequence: TGCGCCAGCAGCTTCGCACAGGGTTCCGACGAGCAGTACTTC. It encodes CASSFAQGSDEQYF.

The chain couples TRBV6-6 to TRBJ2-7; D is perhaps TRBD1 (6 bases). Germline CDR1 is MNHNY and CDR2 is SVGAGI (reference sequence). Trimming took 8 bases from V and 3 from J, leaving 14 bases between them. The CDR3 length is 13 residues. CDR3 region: CASGDRPNYEQYV. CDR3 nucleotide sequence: TGTGCCAGCGGAGACAGGCCCAACTACGAGCAGTACGTC.

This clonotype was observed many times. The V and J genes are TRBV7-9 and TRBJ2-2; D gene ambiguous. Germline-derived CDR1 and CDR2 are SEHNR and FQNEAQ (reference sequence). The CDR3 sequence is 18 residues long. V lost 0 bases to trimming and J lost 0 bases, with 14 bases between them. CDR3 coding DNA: TGTGCCAGCAGCTTAGCGTTCGCTGGGCCTTCGAACACCGGGGAGCTGTTTTTT. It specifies CASSLAFAGPSNTGELFF.

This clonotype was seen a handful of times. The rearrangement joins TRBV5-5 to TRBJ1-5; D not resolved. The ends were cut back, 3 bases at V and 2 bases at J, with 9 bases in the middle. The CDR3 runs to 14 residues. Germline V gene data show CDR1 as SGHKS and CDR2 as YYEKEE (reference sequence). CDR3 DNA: TGTGCCAGCAGCTATTTGGCAGGCAATCAGCCCCAGCATTTT. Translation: CASSYLAGNQPQHF. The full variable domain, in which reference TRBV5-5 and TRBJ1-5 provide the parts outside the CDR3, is DAGVTQSPTHLIKTRGQQVTLRCSPISGHKSVSWYQQVLGQGPQFIFQYYEKEERGRGNFPDRFSARQFPNYSSELNVNALLLGDSALYLCASSYLAGNQPQHFGDGTRLSIL.

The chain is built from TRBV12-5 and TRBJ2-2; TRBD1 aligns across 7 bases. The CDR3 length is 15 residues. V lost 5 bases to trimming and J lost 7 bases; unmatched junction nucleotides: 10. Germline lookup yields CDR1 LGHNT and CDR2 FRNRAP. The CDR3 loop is CASGPGTASHGELFF. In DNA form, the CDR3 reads TGTGCTAGTGGTCCGGGGACAGCTTCACACGGGGAGCTGTTTTTT.

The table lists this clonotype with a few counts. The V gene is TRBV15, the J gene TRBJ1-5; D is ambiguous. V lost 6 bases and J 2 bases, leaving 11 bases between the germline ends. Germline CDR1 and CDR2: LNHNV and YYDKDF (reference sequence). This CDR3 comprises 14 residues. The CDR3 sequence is CATSAGSGNQPQHF. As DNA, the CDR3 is TGTGCCACCAGTGCCGGGAGCGGCAATCAGCCCCAGCATTTT.

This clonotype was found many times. As DNA, the CDR3 is TGCAGTGCTACCCAAGGGGCGGCGGGTGAAAAACTGTTTTTT. Translation: CSATQGAAGEKLFF. The chain is built from TRBV20-1 and TRBJ1-4; D perhaps matches TRBD1 (5 bases). The V and J ends lost 4 bases and 7 bases respectively, with 16 bases between them. Germline V gene sequence: CDR1 DFQATT, CDR2 SNEGSKA (reference sequence). The CDR3 contains 14 residues.